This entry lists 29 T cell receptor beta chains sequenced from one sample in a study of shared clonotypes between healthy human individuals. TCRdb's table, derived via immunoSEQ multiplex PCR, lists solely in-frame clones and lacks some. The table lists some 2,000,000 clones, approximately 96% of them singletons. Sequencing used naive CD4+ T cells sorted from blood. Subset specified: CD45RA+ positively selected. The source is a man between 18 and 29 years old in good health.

DNA of the CDR3: TGCGCCAGCAGCTTGGGGGCAGGGGCGACTAACTATGGCTACACCTTC. Residues: CASSLGAGATNYGYTF. The chain joins TRBV5-1 to TRBJ1-2, with D perhaps TRBD1 (6 bases). Germline CDR1 is SGHRS and CDR2 is YFSETQ. V lost 0 bases and J 0 bases, leaving 12 bases between the germline ends. The CDR3 contains 16 residues.

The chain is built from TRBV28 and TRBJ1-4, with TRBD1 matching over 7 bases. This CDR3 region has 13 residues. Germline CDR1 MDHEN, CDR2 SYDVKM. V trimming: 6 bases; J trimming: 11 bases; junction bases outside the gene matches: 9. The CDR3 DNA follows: TGTGCCAGCAGCACAGGGGACCCTATGAAACTGTTTTTT. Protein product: CASSTGDPMKLFF.

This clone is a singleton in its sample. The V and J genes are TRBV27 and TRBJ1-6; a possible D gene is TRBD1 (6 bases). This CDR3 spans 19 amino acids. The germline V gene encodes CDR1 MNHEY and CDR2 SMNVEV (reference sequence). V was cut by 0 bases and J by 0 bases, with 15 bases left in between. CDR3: CASSLSQVRGSSYNSPLHF. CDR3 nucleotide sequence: TGTGCCAGCAGTTTATCACAGGTTAGGGGGAGCTCCTATAATTCACCCCTCCACTTT.

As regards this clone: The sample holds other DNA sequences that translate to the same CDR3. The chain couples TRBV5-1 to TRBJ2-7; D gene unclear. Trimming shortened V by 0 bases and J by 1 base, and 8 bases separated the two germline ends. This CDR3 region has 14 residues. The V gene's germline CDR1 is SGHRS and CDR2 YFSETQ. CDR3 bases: TGCGCCAGCAGCTTGGAAGGCAGTTCCTACGAGCAGTACTTC. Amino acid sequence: CASSLEGSSYEQYF.

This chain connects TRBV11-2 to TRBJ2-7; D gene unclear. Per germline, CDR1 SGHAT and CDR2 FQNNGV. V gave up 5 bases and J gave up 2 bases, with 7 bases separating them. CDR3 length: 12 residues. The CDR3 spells CASSITPYEQYF. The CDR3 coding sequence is TGTGCCAGCAGCATTACACCCTACGAGCAGTACTTC.

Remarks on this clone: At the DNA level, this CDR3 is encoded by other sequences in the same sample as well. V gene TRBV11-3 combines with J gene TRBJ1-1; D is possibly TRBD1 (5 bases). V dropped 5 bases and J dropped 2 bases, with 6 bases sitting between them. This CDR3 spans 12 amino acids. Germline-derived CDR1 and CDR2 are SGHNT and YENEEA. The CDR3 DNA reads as TGTGCCAGCAGCAGGGGAAACACTGAAGCTTTCTTT. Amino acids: CASSRGNTEAFF.

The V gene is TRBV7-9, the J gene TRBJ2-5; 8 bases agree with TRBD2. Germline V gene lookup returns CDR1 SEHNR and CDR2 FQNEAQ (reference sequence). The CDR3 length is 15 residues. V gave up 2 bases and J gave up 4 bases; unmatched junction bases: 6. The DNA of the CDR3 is TGTGCCAGCAGCTTAAGAGCGCTAGCGGGAGAGACCCAGTACTTC. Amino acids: CASSLRALAGETQYF.

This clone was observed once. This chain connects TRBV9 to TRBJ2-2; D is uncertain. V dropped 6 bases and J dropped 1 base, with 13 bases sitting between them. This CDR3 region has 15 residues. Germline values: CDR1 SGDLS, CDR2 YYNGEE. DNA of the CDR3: TGTGCCAGCACGCTGCACAGCCAGAACACCGGGGAGCTGTTTTTT. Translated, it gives CASTLHSQNTGELFF.

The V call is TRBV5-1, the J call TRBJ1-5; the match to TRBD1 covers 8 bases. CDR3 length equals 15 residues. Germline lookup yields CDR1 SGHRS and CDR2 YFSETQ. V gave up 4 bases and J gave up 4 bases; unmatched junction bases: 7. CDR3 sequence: CASSIGGQVNQPQHF. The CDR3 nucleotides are TGCGCCAGCAGCATAGGGGGACAGGTGAATCAGCCCCAGCATTTT.

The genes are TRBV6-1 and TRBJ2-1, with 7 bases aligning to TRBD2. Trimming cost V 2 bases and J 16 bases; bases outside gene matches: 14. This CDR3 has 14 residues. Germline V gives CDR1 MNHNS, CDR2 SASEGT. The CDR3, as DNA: TGTGCCAGCAGTGAATCCGGGGGGATTATTTACGGATTCTTC. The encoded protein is CASSESGGIIYGFF.

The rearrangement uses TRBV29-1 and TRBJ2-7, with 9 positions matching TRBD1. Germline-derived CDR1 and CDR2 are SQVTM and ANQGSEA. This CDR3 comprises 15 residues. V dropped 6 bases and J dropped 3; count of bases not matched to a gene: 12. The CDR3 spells CSVHTRDRESYEQYF. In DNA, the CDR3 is TGCAGCGTCCACACCCGGGACAGGGAAAGCTACGAGCAGTACTTC.

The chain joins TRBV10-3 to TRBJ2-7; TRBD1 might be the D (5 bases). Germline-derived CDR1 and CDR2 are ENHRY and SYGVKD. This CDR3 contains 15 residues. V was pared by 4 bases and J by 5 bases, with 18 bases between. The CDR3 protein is CAISGFIRGINEQYF. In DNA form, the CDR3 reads TGTGCCATCAGTGGTTTTATAAGGGGAATCAACGAGCAGTACTTC.

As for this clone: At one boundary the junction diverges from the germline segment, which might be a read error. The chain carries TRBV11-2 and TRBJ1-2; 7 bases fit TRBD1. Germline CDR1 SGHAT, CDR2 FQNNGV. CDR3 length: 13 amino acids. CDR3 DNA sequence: TGTGCCAGCAGCTTAAAAGAGGGGGCAGGGTGGTACTTC. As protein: CASSLKEGAGWYF.

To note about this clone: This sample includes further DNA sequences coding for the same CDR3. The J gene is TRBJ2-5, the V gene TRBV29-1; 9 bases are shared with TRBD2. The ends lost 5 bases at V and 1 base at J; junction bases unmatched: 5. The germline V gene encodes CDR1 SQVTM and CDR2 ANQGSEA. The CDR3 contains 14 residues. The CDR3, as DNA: TGCAGCGTTAATCCTAGCGGGACCCAAGAGACCCAGTACTTC. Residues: CSVNPSGTQETQYF.

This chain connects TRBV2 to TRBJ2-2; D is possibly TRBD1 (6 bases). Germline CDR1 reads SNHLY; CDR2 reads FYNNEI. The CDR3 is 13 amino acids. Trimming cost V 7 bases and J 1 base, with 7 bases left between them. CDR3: CASTQGNTGELFF. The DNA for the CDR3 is TGTGCCAGCACACAGGGGAACACCGGGGAGCTGTTTTTT.

CDR3 nucleotides: TGCGCCAGCAGCTTACAGGGATGGAATGAAAAACTGTTTTTT. It encodes CASSLQGWNEKLFF. The chain carries TRBV5-1 and TRBJ1-4; the D gene is possibly TRBD1 (6 bases). The germline V and J ends were trimmed by 2 bases and 5 bases, with 10 bases remaining between them. The CDR3 runs to 14 residues. Germline lookup yields CDR1 SGHRS and CDR2 YFSETQ.

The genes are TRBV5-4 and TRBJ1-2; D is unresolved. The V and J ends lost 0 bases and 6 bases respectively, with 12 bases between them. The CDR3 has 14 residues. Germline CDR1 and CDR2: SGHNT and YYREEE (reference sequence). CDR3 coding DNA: TGTGCCAGCAGCTTGGGAACGCTCGGGGATGGCTACACCTTC. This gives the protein CASSLGTLGDGYTF.

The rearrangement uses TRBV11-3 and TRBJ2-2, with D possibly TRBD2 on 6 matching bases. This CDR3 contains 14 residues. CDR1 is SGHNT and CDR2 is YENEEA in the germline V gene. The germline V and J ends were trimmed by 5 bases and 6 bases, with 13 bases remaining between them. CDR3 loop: CASSHGRLAGELFF. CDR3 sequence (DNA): TGTGCCAGCAGCCACGGTAGACTAGCCGGGGAGCTGTTTTTT. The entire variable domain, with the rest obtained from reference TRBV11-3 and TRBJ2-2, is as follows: EAGVVQSPRYKIIEKKQPVAFWCNPISGHNTLYWYLQNLGQGPELLIRYENEEAVDDSQLPKDRFSAERLKGVDSTLKIQPAELGDSAVYLCASSHGRLAGELFFGEGSRLTVL.

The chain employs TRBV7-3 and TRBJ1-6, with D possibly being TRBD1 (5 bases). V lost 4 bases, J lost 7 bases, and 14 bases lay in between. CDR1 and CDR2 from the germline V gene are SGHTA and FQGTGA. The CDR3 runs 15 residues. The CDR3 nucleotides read TGTGCCAGCAGCTCCGCCGGGACCGCGAATTCACCCCTCCACTTT. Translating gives CASSSAGTANSPLHF.

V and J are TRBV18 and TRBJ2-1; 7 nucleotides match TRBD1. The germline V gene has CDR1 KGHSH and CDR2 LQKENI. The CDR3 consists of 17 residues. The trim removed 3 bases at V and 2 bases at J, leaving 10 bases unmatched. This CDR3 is CASSPPGQTLTYNEQFF. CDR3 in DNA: TGTGCCAGCTCACCCCCGGGACAGACCTTAACCTACAATGAGCAGTTCTTC.

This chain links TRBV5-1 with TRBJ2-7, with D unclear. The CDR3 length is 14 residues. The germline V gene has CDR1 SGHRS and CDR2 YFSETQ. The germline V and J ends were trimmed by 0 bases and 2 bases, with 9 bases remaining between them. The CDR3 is CASSLAPDTYEQYF. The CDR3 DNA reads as TGCGCCAGCAGCTTGGCACCCGATACCTACGAGCAGTACTTC.

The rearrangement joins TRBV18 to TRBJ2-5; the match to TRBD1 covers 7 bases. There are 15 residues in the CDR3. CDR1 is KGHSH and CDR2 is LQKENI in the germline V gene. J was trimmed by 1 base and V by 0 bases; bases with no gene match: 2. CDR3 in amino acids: CASSPPQGSQETQYF. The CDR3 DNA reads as TGTGCCAGCTCACCACCACAGGGGTCCCAAGAGACCCAGTACTTC.

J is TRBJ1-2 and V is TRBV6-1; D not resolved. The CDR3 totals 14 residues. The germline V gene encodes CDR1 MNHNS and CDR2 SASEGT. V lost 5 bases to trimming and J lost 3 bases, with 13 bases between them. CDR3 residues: CASSRLGGYYGYTF. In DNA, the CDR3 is TGTGCCAGCAGTAGATTGGGCGGGTACTATGGCTACACCTTC.

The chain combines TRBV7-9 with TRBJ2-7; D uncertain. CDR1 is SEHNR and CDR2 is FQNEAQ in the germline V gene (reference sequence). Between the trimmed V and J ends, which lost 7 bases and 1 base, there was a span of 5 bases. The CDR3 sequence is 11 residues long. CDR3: CASTKSYEQYF. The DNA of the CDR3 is TGTGCCAGCACTAAGTCCTACGAGCAGTACTTC.

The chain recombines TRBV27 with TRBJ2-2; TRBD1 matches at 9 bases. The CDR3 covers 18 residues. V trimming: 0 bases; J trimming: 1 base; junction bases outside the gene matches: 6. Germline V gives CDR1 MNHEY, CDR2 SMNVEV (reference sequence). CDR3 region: CASSLSRWTGENTGELFF. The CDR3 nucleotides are TGTGCCAGCAGTTTATCCCGTTGGACAGGGGAGAACACCGGGGAGCTGTTTTTT.

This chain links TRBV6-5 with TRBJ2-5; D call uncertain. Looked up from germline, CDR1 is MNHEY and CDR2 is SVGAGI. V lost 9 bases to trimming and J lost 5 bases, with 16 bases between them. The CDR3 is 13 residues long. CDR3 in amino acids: CASFRTWGETQYF. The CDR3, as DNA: TGTGCCAGTTTCCGGACCTGGGGTGAGACCCAGTACTTC.

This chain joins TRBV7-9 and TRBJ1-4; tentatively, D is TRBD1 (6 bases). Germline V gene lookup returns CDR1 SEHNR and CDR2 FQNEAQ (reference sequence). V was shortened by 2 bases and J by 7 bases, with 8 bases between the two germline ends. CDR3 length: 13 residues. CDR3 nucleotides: TGTGCCAGCAGCTTAAGGGGGGGTGAAAAACTGTTTTTT. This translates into CASSLRGGEKLFF.

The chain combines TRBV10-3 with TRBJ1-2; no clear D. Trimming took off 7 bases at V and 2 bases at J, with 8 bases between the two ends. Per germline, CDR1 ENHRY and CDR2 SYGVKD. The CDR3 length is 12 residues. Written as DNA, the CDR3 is TGTGCCATCACGGACTGGAACTATGGCTACACCTTC. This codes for CAITDWNYGYTF.

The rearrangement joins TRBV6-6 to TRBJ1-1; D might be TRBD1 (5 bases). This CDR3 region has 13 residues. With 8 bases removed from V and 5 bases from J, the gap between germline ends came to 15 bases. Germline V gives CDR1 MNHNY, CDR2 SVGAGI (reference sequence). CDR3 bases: TGTGCCAGCGGGGCTGCGGGGGGGACTGAAGCTTTCTTT. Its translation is CASGAAGGTEAFF.